This TCR beta chain was sequenced for a study of regulatory T cells in long-lasting Graves disease. The authors built TCR beta libraries using iRepertoire HTBI primers and Arm-PCR of CDR3 regions. In TCRdb, the multiplex PCR reads were re-called with MiXCR into one record per CDR3 protein. The table shows about 400,000 distinct CDR3 sequences, with less than 25% occurring only once. The germline gives CDR1 KGHSH, CDR2 LQKENI. There are 14 residues in the CDR3. V dropped 7 bases and J dropped 4 bases, with 16 bases sitting between them. As to time point: persistent/refractory GD, antithyroid drugs over 5 years with positive TRAb. PBMC RNA was the source of the TCR library.

The sequences come from peripheral blood mononuclear cells (PBMCs), collected when the disease was refractory, from a patient treated with antithyroid drugs. This sequence was found in a female donor with Graves disease. The V and J genes are TRBV18 and TRBJ1-1; D is possibly TRBD1 (6 bases). The CDR3 loop reads CASLIGGIGTEAFF. Written as DNA, the CDR3 is TGTGCCAGCTTGATAGGGGGGATCGGCACTGAAGCTTTCTTT.